The 2 T cell receptor beta chains below come from one sample, sequenced in a study of identical twins. Each CDR3 protein gets one entry after TCRdb re-called the 5' RACE reads with MiXCR. Among about 220,000 distinct CDR3 sequences listed, less than 8% were seen once. The same sample was also used in a study of yellow fever vaccine responses in identical twins.

The sequencing sample was made of memory (CD45RO+) T cells sorted from blood. The receptor source for this set is a woman in her late teens or twenties in good health.

This clonotype was seen only a few times. The chain's CDR3 is CASSRPGEETQYF. CDR3 in DNA: TGTGCCAGCTCACGCCCCGGGGAAGAGACCCAGTACTTC. The V and J genes are TRBV18 and TRBJ2-5; TRBD2 is a possible D gene (5 bases). The CDR3 has 13 amino acids. V lost 4 bases and J 3 bases, leaving 9 bases between the germline ends. Germline assignment: CDR1 KGHSH and CDR2 LQKENI. Filled out from reference TRBV18 and TRBJ2-5, the complete variable domain reads NAGVMQNPRHLVRRRGQEARLRCSPMKGHSHVYWYRQLPEEGLKFMVYLQKENIIDESGMPKERFSAEFPKEGPSILRIQQVVRGDSAAYFCASSRPGEETQYFGPGTRLLVL.

This clonotype was observed once. The chain recombines TRBV6-1 with TRBJ2-1, with TRBD1 identical over 9 bases. Losses at the gene ends were 6 bases for V and 7 bases for J; bases not matched to a gene: 13. This CDR3 region has 16 residues. Germline CDR1 is MNHNS and CDR2 is SASEGT. CDR3 amino acids: CASSRTGTGKGNEQFF. The CDR3 nucleotides are TGTGCCAGCAGCCGAACCGGGACAGGGAAAGGAAATGAGCAGTTCTTC.